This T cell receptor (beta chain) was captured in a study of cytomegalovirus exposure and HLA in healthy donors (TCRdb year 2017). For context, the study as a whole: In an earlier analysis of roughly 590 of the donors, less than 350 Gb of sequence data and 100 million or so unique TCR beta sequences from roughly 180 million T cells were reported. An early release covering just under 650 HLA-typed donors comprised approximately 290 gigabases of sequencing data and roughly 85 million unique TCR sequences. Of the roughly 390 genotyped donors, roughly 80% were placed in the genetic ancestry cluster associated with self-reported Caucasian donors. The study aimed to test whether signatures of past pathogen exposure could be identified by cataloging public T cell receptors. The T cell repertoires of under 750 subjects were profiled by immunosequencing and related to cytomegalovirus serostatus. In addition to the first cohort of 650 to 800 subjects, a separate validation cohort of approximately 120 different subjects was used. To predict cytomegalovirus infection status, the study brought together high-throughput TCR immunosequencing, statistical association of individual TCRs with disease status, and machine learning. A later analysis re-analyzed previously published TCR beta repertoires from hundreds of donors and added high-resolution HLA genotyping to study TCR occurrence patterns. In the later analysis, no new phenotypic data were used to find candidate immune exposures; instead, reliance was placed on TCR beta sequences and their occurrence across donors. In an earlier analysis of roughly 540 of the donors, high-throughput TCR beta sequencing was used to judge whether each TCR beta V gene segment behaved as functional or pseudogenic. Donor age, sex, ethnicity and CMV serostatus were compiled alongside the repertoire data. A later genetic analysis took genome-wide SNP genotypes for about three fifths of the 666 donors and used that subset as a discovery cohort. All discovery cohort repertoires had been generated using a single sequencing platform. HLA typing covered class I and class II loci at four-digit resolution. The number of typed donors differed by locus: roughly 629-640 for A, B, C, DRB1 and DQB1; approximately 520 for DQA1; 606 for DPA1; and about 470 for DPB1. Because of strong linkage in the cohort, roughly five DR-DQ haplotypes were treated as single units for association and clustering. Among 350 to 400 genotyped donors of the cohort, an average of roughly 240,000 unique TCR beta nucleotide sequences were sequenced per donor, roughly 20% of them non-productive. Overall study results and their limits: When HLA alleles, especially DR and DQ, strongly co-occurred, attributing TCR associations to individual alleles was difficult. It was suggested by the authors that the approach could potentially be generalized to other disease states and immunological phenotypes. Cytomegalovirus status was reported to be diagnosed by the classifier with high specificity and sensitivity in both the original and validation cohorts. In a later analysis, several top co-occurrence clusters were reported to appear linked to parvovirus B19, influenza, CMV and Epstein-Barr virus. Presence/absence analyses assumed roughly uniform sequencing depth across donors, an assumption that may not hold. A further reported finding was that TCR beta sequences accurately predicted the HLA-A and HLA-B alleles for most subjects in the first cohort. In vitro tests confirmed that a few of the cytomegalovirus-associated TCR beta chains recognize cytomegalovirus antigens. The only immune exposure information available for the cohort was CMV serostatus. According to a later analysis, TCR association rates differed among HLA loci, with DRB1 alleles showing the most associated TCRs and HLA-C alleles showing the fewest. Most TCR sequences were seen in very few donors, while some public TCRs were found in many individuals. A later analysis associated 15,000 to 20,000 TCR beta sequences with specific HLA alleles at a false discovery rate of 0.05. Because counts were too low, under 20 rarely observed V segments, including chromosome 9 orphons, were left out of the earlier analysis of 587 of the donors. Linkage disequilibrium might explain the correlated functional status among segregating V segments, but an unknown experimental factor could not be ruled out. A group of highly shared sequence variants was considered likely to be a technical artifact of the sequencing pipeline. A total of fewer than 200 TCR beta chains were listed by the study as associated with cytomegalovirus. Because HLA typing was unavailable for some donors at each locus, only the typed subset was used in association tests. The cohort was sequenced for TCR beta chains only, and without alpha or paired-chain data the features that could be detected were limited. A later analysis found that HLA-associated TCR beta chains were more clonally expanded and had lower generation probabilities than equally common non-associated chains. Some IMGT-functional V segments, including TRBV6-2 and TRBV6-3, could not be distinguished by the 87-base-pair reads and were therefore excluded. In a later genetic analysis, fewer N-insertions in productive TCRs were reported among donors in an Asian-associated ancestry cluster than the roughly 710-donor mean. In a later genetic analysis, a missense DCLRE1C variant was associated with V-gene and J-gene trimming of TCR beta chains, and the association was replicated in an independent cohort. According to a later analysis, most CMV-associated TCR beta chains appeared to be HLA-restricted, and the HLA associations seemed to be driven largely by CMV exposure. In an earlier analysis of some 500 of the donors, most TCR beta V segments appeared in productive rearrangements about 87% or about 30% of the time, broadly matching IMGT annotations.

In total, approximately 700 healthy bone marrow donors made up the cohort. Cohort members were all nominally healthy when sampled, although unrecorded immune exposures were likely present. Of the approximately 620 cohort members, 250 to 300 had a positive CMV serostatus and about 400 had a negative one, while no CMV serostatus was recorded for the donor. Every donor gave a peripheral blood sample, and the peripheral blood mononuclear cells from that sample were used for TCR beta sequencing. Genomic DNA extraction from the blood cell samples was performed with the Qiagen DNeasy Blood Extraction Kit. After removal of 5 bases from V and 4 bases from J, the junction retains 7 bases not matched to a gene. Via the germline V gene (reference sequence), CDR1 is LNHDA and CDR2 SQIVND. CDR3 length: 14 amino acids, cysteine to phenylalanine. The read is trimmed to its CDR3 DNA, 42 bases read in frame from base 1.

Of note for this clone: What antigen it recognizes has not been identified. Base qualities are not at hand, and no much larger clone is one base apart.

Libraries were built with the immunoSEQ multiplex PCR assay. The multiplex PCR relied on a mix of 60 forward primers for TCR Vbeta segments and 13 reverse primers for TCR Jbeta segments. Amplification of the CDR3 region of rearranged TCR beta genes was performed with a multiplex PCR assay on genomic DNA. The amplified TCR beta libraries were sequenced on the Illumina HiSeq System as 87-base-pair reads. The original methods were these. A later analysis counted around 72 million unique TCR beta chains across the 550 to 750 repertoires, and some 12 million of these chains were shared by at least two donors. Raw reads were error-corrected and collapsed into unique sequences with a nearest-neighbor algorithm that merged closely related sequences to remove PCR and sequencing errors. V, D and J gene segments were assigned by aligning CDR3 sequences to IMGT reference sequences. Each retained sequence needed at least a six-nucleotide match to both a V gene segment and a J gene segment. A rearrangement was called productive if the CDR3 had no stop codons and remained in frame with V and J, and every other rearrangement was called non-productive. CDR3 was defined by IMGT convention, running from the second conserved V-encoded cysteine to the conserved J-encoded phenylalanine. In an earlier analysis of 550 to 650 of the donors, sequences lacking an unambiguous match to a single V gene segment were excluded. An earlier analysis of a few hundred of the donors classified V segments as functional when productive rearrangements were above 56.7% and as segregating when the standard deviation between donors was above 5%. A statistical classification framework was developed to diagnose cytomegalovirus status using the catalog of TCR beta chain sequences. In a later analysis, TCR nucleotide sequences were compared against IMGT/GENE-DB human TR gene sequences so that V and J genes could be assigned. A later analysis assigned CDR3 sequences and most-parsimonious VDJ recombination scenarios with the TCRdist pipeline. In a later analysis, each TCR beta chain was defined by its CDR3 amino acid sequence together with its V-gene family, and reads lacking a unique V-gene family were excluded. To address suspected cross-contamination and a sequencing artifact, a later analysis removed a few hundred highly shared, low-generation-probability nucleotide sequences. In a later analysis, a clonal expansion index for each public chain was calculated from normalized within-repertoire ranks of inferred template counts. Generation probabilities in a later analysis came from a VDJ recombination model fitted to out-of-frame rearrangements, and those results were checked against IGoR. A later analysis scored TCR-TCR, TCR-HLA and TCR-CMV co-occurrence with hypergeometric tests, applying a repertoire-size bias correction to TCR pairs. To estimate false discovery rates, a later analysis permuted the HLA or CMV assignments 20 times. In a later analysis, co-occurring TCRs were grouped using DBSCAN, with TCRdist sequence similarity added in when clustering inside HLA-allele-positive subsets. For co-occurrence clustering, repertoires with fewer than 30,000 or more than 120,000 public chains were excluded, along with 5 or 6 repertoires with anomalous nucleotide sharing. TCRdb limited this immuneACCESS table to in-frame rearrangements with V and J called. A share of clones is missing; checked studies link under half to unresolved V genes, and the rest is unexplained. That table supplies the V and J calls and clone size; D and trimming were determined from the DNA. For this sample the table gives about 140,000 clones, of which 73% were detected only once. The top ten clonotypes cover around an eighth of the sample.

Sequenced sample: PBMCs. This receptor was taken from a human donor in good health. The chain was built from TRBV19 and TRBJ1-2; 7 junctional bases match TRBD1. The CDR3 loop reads CASSERDRGYGYTF. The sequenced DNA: TGTGCCAGTAGTGAACGGGACAGAGGCTATGGCTACACCTTC.